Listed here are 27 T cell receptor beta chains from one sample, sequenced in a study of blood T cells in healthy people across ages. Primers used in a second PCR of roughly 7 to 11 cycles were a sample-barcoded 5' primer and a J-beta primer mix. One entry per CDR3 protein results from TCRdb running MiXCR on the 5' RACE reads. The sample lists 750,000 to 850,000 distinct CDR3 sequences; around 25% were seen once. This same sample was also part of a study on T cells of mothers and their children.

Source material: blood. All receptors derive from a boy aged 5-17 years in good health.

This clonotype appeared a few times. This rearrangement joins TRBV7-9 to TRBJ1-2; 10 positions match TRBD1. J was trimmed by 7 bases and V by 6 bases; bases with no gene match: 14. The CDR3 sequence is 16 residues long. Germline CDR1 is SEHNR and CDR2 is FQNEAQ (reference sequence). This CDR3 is CASSPGQGRGEVGYTF. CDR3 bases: TGTGCCAGCAGTCCGGGACAGGGGCGAGGAGAAGTTGGCTACACCTTC.

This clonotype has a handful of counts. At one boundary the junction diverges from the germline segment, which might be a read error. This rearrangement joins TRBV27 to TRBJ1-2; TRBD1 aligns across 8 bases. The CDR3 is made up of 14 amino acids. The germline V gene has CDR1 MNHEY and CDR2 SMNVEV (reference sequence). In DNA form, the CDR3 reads TGTGCCAGCAGTATATCCGGGACAGGCTATGGCCACACCTTC. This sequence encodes CASSISGTGYGHTF.

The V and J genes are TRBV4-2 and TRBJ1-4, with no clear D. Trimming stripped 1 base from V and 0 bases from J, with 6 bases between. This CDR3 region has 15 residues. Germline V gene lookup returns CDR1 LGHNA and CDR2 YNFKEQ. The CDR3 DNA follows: TGTGCCAGCAGCCAAGCTTTCGCAACTAATGAAAAACTGTTTTTT. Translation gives CASSQAFATNEKLFF.

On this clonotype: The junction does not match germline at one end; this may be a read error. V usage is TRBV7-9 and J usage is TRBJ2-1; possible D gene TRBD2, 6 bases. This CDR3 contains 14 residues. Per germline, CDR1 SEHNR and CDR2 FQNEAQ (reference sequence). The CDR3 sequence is CASSPRGFYNEQLF. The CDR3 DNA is TGTGCCAGCAGCCCCCGGGGGTTTTACAATGAGCAGCTCTTC.

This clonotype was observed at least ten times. The chain's CDR3 is CASSDTLTGALKETQYF. The CDR3 DNA is TGCGCCAGCAGCGACACCCTGACAGGGGCGCTTAAAGAGACCCAGTACTTC. The gene calls are TRBV5-1 and TRBJ2-5; TRBD1 agrees at 8 bases. CDR3 size: 17 residues. V shed 4 bases and J 3 bases; nucleotides not matched to a gene: 14. The germline CDR1 and CDR2 sequences are SGHRS and YFSETQ.

The CDR3 DNA is TGCAGTGCCAGCCTAGCGGGGGCCACAGATACGCAGTATTTT. It is translated as CSASLAGATDTQYF. V and J are TRBV20-1 and TRBJ2-3; TRBD2 matches 10 bases. Germline V lookup: CDR1 DFQATT, CDR2 SNEGSKA (reference sequence). Trimming at V came to 6 bases and at J to 2 bases, leaving 5 bases not matched to a gene. This CDR3 comprises 14 residues.

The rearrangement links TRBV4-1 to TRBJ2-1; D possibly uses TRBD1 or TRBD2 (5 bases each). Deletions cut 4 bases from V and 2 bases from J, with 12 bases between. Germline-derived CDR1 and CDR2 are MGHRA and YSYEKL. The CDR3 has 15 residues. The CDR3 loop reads CASSPYGAPYNEQFF. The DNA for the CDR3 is TGCGCCAGCAGCCCGTACGGGGCCCCCTACAATGAGCAGTTCTTC.

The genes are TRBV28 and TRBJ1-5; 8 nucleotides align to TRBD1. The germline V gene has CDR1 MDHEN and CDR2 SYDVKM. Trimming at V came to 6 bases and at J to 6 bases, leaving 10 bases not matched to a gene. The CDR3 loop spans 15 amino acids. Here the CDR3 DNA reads TGTGCCAGCAGCTTAACAGGGGGATTGGTTCAGCCCCAGCATTTT. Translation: CASSLTGGLVQPQHF.

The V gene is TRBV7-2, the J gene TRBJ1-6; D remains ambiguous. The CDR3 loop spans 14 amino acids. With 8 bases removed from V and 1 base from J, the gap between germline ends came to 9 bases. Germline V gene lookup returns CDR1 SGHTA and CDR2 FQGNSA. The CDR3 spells CASLKGSYNSPLHF. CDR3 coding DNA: TGTGCCAGCCTGAAGGGTTCCTATAATTCACCCCTCCACTTT.

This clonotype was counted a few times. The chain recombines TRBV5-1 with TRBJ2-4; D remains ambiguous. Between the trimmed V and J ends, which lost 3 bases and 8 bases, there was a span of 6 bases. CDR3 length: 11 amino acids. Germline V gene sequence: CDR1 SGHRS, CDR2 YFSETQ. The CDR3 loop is CASSYMDIQYF. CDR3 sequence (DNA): TGCGCCAGCAGCTACATGGACATTCAGTACTTC. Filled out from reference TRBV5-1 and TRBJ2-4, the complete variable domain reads KAGVTQTPRYLIKTRGQQVTLSCSPISGHRSVSWYQQTPGQGLQFLFEYFSETQRNKGNFPGRFSGRQFSNSRSEMNVSTLELGDSALYLCASSYMDIQYFGAGTRLSVL.

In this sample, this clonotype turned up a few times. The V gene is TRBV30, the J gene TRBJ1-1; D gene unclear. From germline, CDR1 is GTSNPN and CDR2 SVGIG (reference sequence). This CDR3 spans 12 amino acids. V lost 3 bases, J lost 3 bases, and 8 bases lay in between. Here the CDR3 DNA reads TGTGCCTGGAGCCTAATCCACACTGAAGCTTTCTTT. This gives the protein CAWSLIHTEAFF.

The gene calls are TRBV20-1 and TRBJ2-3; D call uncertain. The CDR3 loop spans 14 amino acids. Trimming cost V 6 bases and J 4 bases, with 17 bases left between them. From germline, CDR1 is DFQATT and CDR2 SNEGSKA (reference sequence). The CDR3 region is CSARTSRGADTQYF. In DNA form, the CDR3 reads TGCAGTGCCCGGACCTCGCGCGGAGCAGATACGCAGTATTTT.

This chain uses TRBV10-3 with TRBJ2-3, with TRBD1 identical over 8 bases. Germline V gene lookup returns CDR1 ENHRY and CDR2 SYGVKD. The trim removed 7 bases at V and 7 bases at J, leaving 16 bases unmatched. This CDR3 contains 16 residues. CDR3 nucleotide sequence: TGTGCCATCAAAAACGGACAGGGCCAATTGGGGAATACGCAGTATTTT. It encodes CAIKNGQGQLGNTQYF.

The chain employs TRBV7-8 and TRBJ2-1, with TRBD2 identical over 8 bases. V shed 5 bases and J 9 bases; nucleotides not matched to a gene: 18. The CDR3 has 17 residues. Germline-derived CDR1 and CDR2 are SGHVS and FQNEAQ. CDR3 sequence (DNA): TGTGCCAGCAGCCTGCGTATCCCGGGGGGGACTACAGGTGAGCAGTTCTTC. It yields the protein CASSLRIPGGTTGEQFF.

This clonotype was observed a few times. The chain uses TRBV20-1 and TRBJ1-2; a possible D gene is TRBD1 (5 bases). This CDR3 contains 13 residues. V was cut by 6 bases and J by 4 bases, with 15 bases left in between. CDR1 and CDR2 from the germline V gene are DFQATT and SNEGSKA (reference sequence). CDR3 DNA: TGCAGTGCCACAATAGACCAGGGCTATGGCTACACCTTC. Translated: CSATIDQGYGYTF.

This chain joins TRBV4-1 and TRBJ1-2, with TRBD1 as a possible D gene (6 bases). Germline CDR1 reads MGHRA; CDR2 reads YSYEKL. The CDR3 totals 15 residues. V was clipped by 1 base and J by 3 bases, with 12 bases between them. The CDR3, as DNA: TGCGCCAGCAGCCAAGTCCAGGGGAAGGACTATGGCTACACCTTC. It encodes CASSQVQGKDYGYTF.

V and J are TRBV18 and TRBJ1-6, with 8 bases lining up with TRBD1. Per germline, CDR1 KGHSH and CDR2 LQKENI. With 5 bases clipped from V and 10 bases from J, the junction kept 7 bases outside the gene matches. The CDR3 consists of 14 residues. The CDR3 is CASSNQGADSPLHF. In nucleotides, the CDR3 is TGTGCCAGCTCAAACCAGGGGGCGGACTCACCCCTCCACTTT.

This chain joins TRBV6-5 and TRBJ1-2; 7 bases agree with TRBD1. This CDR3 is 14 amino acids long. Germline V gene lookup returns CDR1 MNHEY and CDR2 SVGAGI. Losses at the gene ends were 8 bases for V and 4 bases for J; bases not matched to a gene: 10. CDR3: CASGQTGLFYGYTF. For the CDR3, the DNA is TGTGCCAGCGGACAGACAGGGCTATTCTATGGCTACACCTTC.

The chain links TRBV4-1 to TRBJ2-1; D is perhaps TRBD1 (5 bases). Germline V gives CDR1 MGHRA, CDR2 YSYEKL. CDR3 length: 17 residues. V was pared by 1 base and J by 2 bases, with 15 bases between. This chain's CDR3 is CASSQVHSAGTYNEQFF. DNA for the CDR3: TGCGCCAGCAGCCAAGTTCATTCGGCAGGGACCTACAATGAGCAGTTCTTC.

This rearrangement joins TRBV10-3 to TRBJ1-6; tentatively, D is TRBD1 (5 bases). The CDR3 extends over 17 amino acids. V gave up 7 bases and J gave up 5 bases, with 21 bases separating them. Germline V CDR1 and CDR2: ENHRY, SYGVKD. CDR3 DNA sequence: TGTGCCATCATGACCCAGGGTAGAAACGTCCATAATTCACCCCTCCACTTT. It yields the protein CAIMTQGRNVHNSPLHF.

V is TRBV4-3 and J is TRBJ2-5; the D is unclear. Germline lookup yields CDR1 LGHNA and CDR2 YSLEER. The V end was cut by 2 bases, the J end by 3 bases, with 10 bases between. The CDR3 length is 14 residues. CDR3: CASSQSRQKETQYF. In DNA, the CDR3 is TGCGCCAGCAGCCAATCGCGCCAGAAAGAGACCCAGTACTTC.

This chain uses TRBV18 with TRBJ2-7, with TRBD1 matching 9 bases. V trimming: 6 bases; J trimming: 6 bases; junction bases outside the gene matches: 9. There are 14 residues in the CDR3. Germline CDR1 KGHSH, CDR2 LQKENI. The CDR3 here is CASSLGTGLTEQYF. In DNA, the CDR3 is TGTGCCAGCTCTCTCGGGACAGGGTTAACCGAGCAGTACTTC.

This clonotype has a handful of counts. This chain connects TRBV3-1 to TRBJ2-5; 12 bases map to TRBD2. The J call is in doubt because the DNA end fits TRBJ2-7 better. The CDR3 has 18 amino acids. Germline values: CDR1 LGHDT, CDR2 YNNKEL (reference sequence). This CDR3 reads CASSPRTGLAGPSYEQYF. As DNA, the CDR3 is TGTGCCAGCAGCCCCAGAACGGGACTAGCGGGCCCTTCCTACGAGCAGTACTTC.

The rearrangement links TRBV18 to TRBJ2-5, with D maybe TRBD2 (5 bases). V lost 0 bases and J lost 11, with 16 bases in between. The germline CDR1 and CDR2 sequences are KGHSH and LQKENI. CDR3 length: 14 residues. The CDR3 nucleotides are TGTGCCAGCTCACCACCGTCACACACCGGGGAGCAGTACTTC. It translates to CASSPPSHTGEQYF.

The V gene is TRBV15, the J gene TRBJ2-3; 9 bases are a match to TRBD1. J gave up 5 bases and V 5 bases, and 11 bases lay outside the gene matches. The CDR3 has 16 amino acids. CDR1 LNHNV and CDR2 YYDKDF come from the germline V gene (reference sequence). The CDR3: CATSRLTGGAKDTQYF. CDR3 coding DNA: TGTGCCACCAGCCGTCTCACAGGGGGCGCGAAAGATACGCAGTATTTT.

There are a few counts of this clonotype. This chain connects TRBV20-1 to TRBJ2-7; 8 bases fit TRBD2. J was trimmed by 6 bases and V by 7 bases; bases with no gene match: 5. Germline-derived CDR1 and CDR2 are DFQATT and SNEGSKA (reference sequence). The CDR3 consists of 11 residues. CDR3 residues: CSVAGPPEQYF. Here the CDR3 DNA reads TGCAGTGTAGCGGGACCCCCCGAGCAGTACTTC.

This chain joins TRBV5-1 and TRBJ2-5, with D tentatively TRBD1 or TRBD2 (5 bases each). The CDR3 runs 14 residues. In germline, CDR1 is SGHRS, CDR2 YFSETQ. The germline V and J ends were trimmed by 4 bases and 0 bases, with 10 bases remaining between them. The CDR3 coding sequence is TGCGCCAGCAGCCAAATGGGGGACCAAGAGACCCAGTACTTC. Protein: CASSQMGDQETQYF.